These 25 T cell receptor beta chains came from one sample sequenced in a study of T-cell reconstitution after alpha-beta-depleted transplantation in children (TCRdb year 2016). The library relied on PCR. This sample was sequenced with an Illumina HiSeq 2500. Molecular barcoding was employed in the preparation of TCR libraries, with unique molecular identifiers being used to normalize TCRbeta repertoire quantification. TCRdb ran its own pipeline on the public reads, namely fastp trimming at Q25 and MiXCR clone calling, and kept in-frame beta chains. Each entry merges the rows of one CDR3 protein and shows their most common DNA and genes. A total of more than 400,000 distinct CDR3 sequences appear in this sample, 43% of them only once. The ten largest clones capture about 30% of the sample. Reading the label with the study, this specimen's treatment or condition is: allogeneic hematopoietic cell transplantation with graft depleted of TCRalphabeta T cells and CD19 B cells.

Sample: PBMCs, taken before TCRalphabeta/CD19-depleted stem cell transplant. The source of these receptors is a girl aged 2 to 9 with aplastic anemia, due to receive a stem cell transplant.

This clonotype was seen repeatedly, ten times or more. The V call is TRBV9, the J call TRBJ2-3; maybe TRBD2 (5 bases). The CDR3 runs 14 residues. The germline V gene has CDR1 SGDLS and CDR2 YYNGEE. V was pared by 4 bases and J by 6 bases, with 15 bases between. The CDR3 nucleotides read TGTGCCAGCAGCTCTAGCCCCCATACTGATACGCAGTATTTT. This encodes CASSSSPHTDTQYF.

This clonotype has at least ten counts. The V gene is TRBV5-1, the J gene TRBJ2-1; TRBD2 matches at 15 bases. The length of the CDR3 is 18 residues. In germline, CDR1 is SGHRS, CDR2 YFSETQ. V shed 4 bases and J 4 bases; nucleotides not matched to a gene: 9. CDR3 coding DNA: TGCGCCAGCAGCATAACCGGGACTAGCGGGAGGTGGTACAATGAGCAGTTCTTC. Protein: CASSITGTSGRWYNEQFF.

This chain connects TRBV5-1 to TRBJ2-7; TRBD1 aligns across 7 bases. The CDR3 has 12 residues. Germline CDR1 SGHRS, CDR2 YFSETQ. Trimming cost V 3 bases and J 5 bases; bases outside gene matches: 2. CDR3 DNA: TGCGCCAGCAGCTACAGGGGCCACGAGCAGTACTTC. Protein: CASSYRGHEQYF.

The chain recombines TRBV29-1 with TRBJ2-7, with D tentatively TRBD2 (6 bases). Per germline, CDR1 SQVTM and CDR2 ANQGSEA. Trimming stripped 6 bases from V and 3 bases from J, with 15 bases between. The CDR3 has 13 amino acids. The CDR3 nucleotides are TGCAGCGTAAAGGAGGGATTTGGCTACGAGCAGTACTTC. Its protein is CSVKEGFGYEQYF.

The CDR3 protein is CASSAYQETQYF. CDR3 bases: TGTGCCAGCTCAGCCTACCAAGAGACCCAGTACTTC. The rearrangement joins TRBV18 to TRBJ2-5, with D unclear. V was cut by 5 bases and J by 0 bases, with 4 bases left in between. The CDR3 spans 12 residues. Per germline, CDR1 KGHSH and CDR2 LQKENI.

This clonotype was observed many times. The chain employs TRBV7-2 and TRBJ2-7; 7 bases match TRBD1. CDR1 is SGHTA, CDR2 FQGNSA, per germline. The CDR3 is 15 amino acids. Germline trimming cut 2 bases from V and 3 bases from J; bases unmatched to any gene: 7. The CDR3 spells CASSLPPGGGYEQYF. In nucleotides, the CDR3 is TGTGCCAGCAGCTTACCCCCAGGGGGTGGCTACGAGCAGTACTTC.

The chain recombines TRBV5-1 with TRBJ2-7; 8 nucleotides match TRBD1. The V and J ends lost 4 bases and 2 bases, in that order; junction bases with no gene match: 2. Germline CDR1 and CDR2: SGHRS and YFSETQ. CDR3 length equals 13 residues. The CDR3 sequence is CASSGDRTYEQYF. For the CDR3, the DNA is TGCGCCAGCAGCGGGGACAGGACCTACGAGCAGTACTTC. Full variable domain (outside the CDR3, taken from reference TRBV5-1 and TRBJ2-7): KAGVTQTPRYLIKTRGQQVTLSCSPISGHRSVSWYQQTPGQGLQFLFEYFSETQRNKGNFPGRFSGRQFSNSRSEMNVSTLELGDSALYLCASSGDRTYEQYFGPGTRLTVT.

In its sample, this clonotype was seen many times. The chain carries TRBV2 and TRBJ2-7; tentatively, D is TRBD2 (5 bases). The germline gives CDR1 SNHLY, CDR2 FYNNEI. The V end lost 4 bases, the J end lost 0 bases, and 22 bases lay between the germline ends. CDR3 length equals 18 residues. CDR3 in amino acids: CASSGRSGIGVYSYEQYF. The CDR3 DNA reads as TGTGCCAGCAGTGGACGATCCGGGATTGGGGTGTACTCCTACGAGCAGTACTTC.

This clonotype was found many times. The V call is TRBV10-3, the J call TRBJ1-5; the D gene is possibly TRBD1 (5 bases). With 8 bases removed from V and 3 bases from J, the gap between germline ends came to 8 bases. Germline V gene data show CDR1 as ENHRY and CDR2 as SYGVKD. The CDR3 length is 12 residues. The CDR3 DNA is TGTGCCATCGGGGGAATCAATCAGCCCCAGCATTTT. This encodes CAIGGINQPQHF.

This clonotype was counted between two and nine times. The V call is TRBV29-1, the J call TRBJ2-7; 9 positions agree with TRBD1. This CDR3 region has 13 residues. Germline assignment: CDR1 SQVTM and CDR2 ANQGSEA. Trimming took 3 bases from V and 3 from J; bases not matched to a gene: 3. CDR3 protein: CSVDLGQGYEQYF. The CDR3 DNA is TGCAGCGTTGATCTGGGACAGGGCTACGAGCAGTACTTC.

In this sample, this clonotype turned up once. This chain uses TRBV6-1 with TRBJ2-3; 10 nucleotides agree with TRBD2. Germline V lookup: CDR1 MNHNS, CDR2 SASEGT. V was pared by 6 bases and J by 8 bases, with 14 bases of the junction left unmatched. The CDR3 loop spans 16 amino acids. The CDR3 DNA sequence: TGTGCCAGCAGGGAGCGGGGGGGCTCCGGTTTGGGTACGCAGTATTTT. Its translation is CASRERGGSGLGTQYF.

The chain joins TRBV29-1 to TRBJ2-2; D is ambiguous. Germline V gene sequence: CDR1 SQVTM, CDR2 ANQGSEA. The CDR3 extends over 15 amino acids. Between the trimmed V and J ends, which lost 7 bases and 1 base, there was a span of 16 bases. The CDR3 loop is CSAQLMSKNTGELFF. The CDR3 nucleotides are TGCAGCGCCCAACTCATGAGTAAGAACACCGGGGAGCTGTTTTTT.

CDR3: CASSQTMNTGELFF. In DNA, the CDR3 is TGTGCCAGCAGCCAGACAATGAACACCGGGGAGCTGTTTTTT. This sequence joins TRBV7-3 and TRBJ2-2; D remains unclear. Germline V CDR1 and CDR2: SGHTA, FQGTGA. CDR3 length: 14 amino acids. Trimming took off 5 bases at V and 1 base at J, with 8 bases between the two ends.

Remarks on this clonotype: With a much larger clone just one base away, this may be a read error. The chain carries TRBV3-1 and TRBJ2-2, with TRBD2 matching over 8 bases. Germline V gives CDR1 LGHDT, CDR2 YNNKEL (reference sequence). The CDR3 covers 16 residues. CDR3 coding DNA: TGTGCCAGCAGCACCGAAGGGCGGGAGGACACCGGGGACCTGTTTTTT. Protein: CASSTEGREDTGDLFF.

This clonotype was detected only a few times. Written as DNA, the CDR3 is TGCAGTGCCGACCCTAGCGGGAGGGCCTACGAGCAGTACTTC. Protein product: CSADPSGRAYEQYF. The J gene is TRBJ2-7, the V gene TRBV20-1; 12 bases line up with TRBD2. After removal of 6 bases from V and 2 bases from J, the junction contained 5 bases not matched to a gene. Per the germline V gene, CDR1 is DFQATT and CDR2 is SNEGSKA (reference sequence). The CDR3 runs to 14 residues.

The chain recombines TRBV30 with TRBJ1-1; D gene unclear. The ends were cut back, 0 bases at V and 0 bases at J, with 8 bases in the middle. Per germline, CDR1 GTSNPN and CDR2 SVGIG (reference sequence). The CDR3 is 14 residues long. CDR3 in amino acids: CAWSVYSLNTEAFF. The CDR3 bases are TGTGCCTGGAGTGTTTACAGTTTGAACACTGAAGCTTTCTTT.

V gene TRBV20-1 combines with J gene TRBJ2-1; D remains ambiguous. Between the trimmed V and J ends, which lost 3 bases and 8 bases, there was a span of 5 bases. This CDR3 contains 10 residues. Germline CDR1 is DFQATT and CDR2 is SNEGSKA (reference sequence). CDR3 amino acids: CSARNDEQFF. The CDR3 nucleotides are TGCAGTGCTAGGAACGATGAGCAGTTCTTC.

This chain connects TRBV29-1 to TRBJ1-1; 10 nucleotides line up with TRBD1. This CDR3 has 14 amino acids. The germline V gene encodes CDR1 SQVTM and CDR2 ANQGSEA. V lost 0 bases to trimming and J lost 5 bases; unmatched junction nucleotides: 3. The CDR3 nucleotides are TGCAGCGTTGAAGATGGACAGGGGGGAACTGAAGCTTTCTTT. This encodes CSVEDGQGGTEAFF.

The CDR3 region has the DNA TGCAGTGCCCCCGCCAGAGGTCCTCGCTCTGGAAACACCATATATTTT. Its protein is CSAPARGPRSGNTIYF. The rearrangement uses TRBV20-1 and TRBJ1-3; D gene uncertain. Germline V gives CDR1 DFQATT, CDR2 SNEGSKA (reference sequence). The CDR3 totals 16 residues. V was trimmed by 6 bases and J by 0 bases, leaving 18 bases between them.

This chain links TRBV9 with TRBJ2-1, with 14 bases fitting TRBD2. V shed 4 bases, J shed 9 bases, and the junction held 6 bases outside the gene matches. Germline CDR1 and CDR2: SGDLS and YYNGEE. This CDR3 is 15 amino acids long. As DNA, the CDR3 is TGTGCCAGCAGCTTGGGGACTAGCGGGAGAGCTGAGCAGTTCTTC. Translation: CASSLGTSGRAEQFF.

The chain recombines TRBV7-9 with TRBJ1-4; unclear D gene. The CDR3 runs 16 residues. Germline V gene data show CDR1 as SEHNR and CDR2 as FQNEAQ (reference sequence). V dropped 6 bases and J dropped 0 bases, with 14 bases sitting between them. DNA of the CDR3: TGTGCCAGCAGTTATCGGGCCCAACCAACTAATGAAAAACTGTTTTTT. Translating gives CASSYRAQPTNEKLFF.

The chain has TRBV30 and TRBJ1-3; weak D call: TRBD1 (5 bases). The CDR3 loop spans 12 amino acids. Germline loops: CDR1 GTSNPN, CDR2 SVGIG (reference sequence). Trimming stripped 8 bases from V and 8 bases from J, with 16 bases between. DNA for the CDR3: TGTGCCGGCAGGGAGACGAGAGACACCATATATTTT. It yields the protein CAGRETRDTIYF.

V gene TRBV20-1 combines with J gene TRBJ2-1; D is ambiguous. CDR1 is DFQATT, CDR2 SNEGSKA, per germline (reference sequence). V was trimmed by 6 bases and J by 5 bases, leaving 14 bases between them. This CDR3 is built from 13 residues. The CDR3 reads CSAPIRQHNEQFF. CDR3 nucleotide sequence: TGCAGTGCCCCGATACGCCAGCACAATGAGCAGTTCTTC.

This clonotype has ten or more counts. This chain connects TRBV10-2 to TRBJ1-1, with a weak D call TRBD1 (6 bases). Germline CDR1 WSHSY, CDR2 SAAADI. This CDR3 has 14 residues. V gave up 6 bases and J gave up 0 bases, with 11 bases separating them. DNA of the CDR3: TGCGCCAGCAGGCCGGGACAATTGAACACTGAAGCTTTCTTT. The encoded protein is CASRPGQLNTEAFF.

The table lists this clonotype with a few counts. The chain couples TRBV5-1 to TRBJ1-2, with a weak D call TRBD1 (6 bases). Germline V gene data show CDR1 as SGHRS and CDR2 as YFSETQ. V was clipped by 4 bases and J by 3 bases, with 13 bases between them. This CDR3 comprises 14 residues. CDR3 coding DNA: TGCGCCAGCAGCCCAGCAGGGGAAGACTATGGCTACACCTTC. This encodes CASSPAGEDYGYTF.